This T cell receptor beta chain stems from a study of cytomegalovirus exposure and HLA in healthy donors. The CDR3 length is 12 residues. The ends were cut back, 7 bases at V and 3 bases at J, with 11 bases in the middle. CDR1 and CDR2 (germline): SGHRS, YFSETQ. Generated by immunoSEQ multiplex PCR, the TCRdb table keeps only in-frame clones and is missing some. The table records 140,000 to 150,000 clones, roughly 90% of them present only once. The chain employs TRBV5-1 and TRBJ2-7; possible D gene TRBD2, 6 bases. The sample was PBMCs. The sequence was collected from a man in his late teens or twenties in good health and CMV-seronegative. The CDR3 bases are TGCGCCAGCCGAGGAGGGAACTACGAGCAGTACTTC. It yields the protein CASRGGNYEQYF. The variable domain in full, completed from reference TRBV5-1 and TRBJ2-7, reads KAGVTQTPRYLIKTRGQQVTLSCSPISGHRSVSWYQQTPGQGLQFLFEYFSETQRNKGNFPGRFSGRQFSNSRSEMNVSTLELGDSALYLCASRGGNYEQYFGPGTRLTVT.